The 26 T cell receptor beta chains listed next were all sequenced from one sample in a study of tumor-infiltrating lymphocytes in primary liver carcinoma (dated by TCRdb to about 2017). Sequenced using an Illumina HiSeq 2500. TCRbeta-specific cDNA was reverse-transcribed from 500 ng total RNA using a constant-region primer and ProtoScript II reverse transcriptase. The TCRbeta libraries were prepared through three rounds of nested multiplex PCR following a slightly modified ARM-PCR procedure. Multiplex TRBV1-TRBV30 forward primers and a Cbeta reverse primer were used in the first two PCR rounds, each of which was run for roughly 9 cycles. Using fastp trimming at Q25 and MiXCR clonotype assembly, TCRdb reanalyzed the public sequencing data and kept in-frame beta chains. Here each entry gathers all rows of one CDR3 protein and keeps the most common genes and DNA. The sample table lists a few hundred thousand distinct CDR3 sequences, 45% to 70% of them with a count of one. Together, the top ten hold over 15% of the sample.

TRIzol reagent was used to extract blood RNA from unsorted whole blood, while the DNeasy Blood & Tissue kit provided the germline DNA. Material: peripheral blood. The source of these receptors is a woman aged 25 to 45 with primary liver carcinoma and hepatitis B virus infection.

There are many counts of this clonotype. This rearrangement joins TRBV14 to TRBJ2-3, with D maybe TRBD2 (5 bases). With 0 bases removed from V and 2 bases from J, the gap between germline ends came to 9 bases. The CDR3 loop spans 15 amino acids. Germline CDR1 SGHDN, CDR2 FVKESK. DNA of the CDR3: TGTGCCAGCAGCCAAGAGCGTCTAGCCACAGATACGCAGTATTTT. Protein sequence: CASSQERLATDTQYF.

Points on this clonotype: A single base separates this from a much larger clone, so it may be a read error. The CDR3 DNA reads as TGTGCCAGCAGCTCCTTTACCAGCTACGAGCAGTGCTTC. It encodes CASSSFTSYEQCF. The rearrangement links TRBV6-2 or TRBV6-3 to TRBJ2-7; D uncertain. This CDR3 is built from 13 residues. Germline-derived CDR1 and CDR2 are MNHEY and SVGEGT.

There are many counts of this clonotype. This sequence joins TRBV12-5 and TRBJ2-5; D is undetermined. The CDR3 is 13 amino acids. V shed 3 bases and J shed 0 bases, with 5 bases lying between them. Per the germline V gene, CDR1 is LGHNT and CDR2 is FRNRAP. CDR3 region: CASGLLYQETQYF. As DNA, the CDR3 is TGTGCTAGTGGTTTATTATACCAAGAGACCCAGTACTTC.

A note on this clonotype: Mismatch with germline at one junction end may stem from a read error. The rearrangement links TRBV6-5 to TRBJ2-2, with 7 bases matching TRBD1. The CDR3 is 15 amino acids. Per germline, CDR1 MNHEY and CDR2 SVGAGI. The CDR3 is CACSYFGQVDGELFF. DNA for the CDR3: TGTGCCTGCAGTTACTTCGGACAGGTCGACGGGGAGCTGTTTTTT.

In the case of this clonotype: Being one base from a much bigger clone, this may be a read error. The genes are TRBV6-2 or TRBV6-3 and TRBJ1-2; TRBD1 is a possible D gene (5 bases). The germline CDR1 and CDR2 sequences are MNHEY and SVGEGT. Trimming shortened V by 4 bases and J by 5 bases, and 17 bases separated the two germline ends. The CDR3 runs to 15 residues. In nucleotides, the CDR3 is TGTGCCAGCAGTTCCTCGGGACGCGAGGAATATGGCTACACCTTC. As protein: CASSSSGREEYGYTF.

The gene calls are TRBV5-6 and TRBJ1-3; D ambiguous. The germline gives CDR1 SGHDT, CDR2 YYEEEE. The CDR3 spans 15 residues. Trimming removed 0 bases from V and 0 bases from J, with 7 bases in between. The CDR3 spells CASSLEGFSGNTIYF. The CDR3 DNA is TGTGCCAGCAGCTTGGAAGGGTTCTCTGGAAACACCATATATTTT.

For this clonotype: A read error may account for a junction end that differs from germline. The V and J genes are TRBV6-5 and TRBJ1-1; possible D gene TRBD1, 5 bases. From germline, CDR1 is MNHEY and CDR2 SVGAGI. The CDR3 consists of 14 residues. In nucleotides, the CDR3 is TGTGCCAGCAGTTACTCAAGACAGAACACTGAAGCTTCCTTT. Translating gives CASSYSRQNTEASF.

As concerns this clonotype: Its ends do not fully match the called genes, so a read error is possible. V and J are TRBV11-2 and TRBJ2-6, with 8 nucleotides matching TRBD2. Germline loops: CDR1 SGHAT, CDR2 FQNNGV. The CDR3 loop spans 17 amino acids. DNA for the CDR3: TGTGCTAGCAGCTCCCCCCGACTAGCGCCTGGGGCCAACGTCCTGACTTTC. Protein sequence: CASSSPRLAPGANVLTF.

This clonotype was seen ten or more times. The chain combines TRBV28 with TRBJ2-1; 8 bases line up with TRBD2. Unmatched junction bases numbered 10, after V lost 6 bases and J lost 3 bases. Germline CDR1 is MDHEN and CDR2 is SYDVKM. This CDR3 contains 16 residues. As DNA, the CDR3 is TGTGCCAGCAGACAATCCCGACTAGCGATCTACAATGAGCAGTTCTTC. Protein: CASRQSRLAIYNEQFF.

As for this clonotype: A junction end diverges from the germline sequence, so it may reflect a read error. This rearrangement joins TRBV11-2 to TRBJ2-2; D may be TRBD2 (5 bases). The germline V gene encodes CDR1 SGHAT and CDR2 FQNNGV. This CDR3 spans 16 amino acids. The CDR3 nucleotides read TGTGCCAGCAGCCCTGGCACGTTTGCGGTTACCGGGGAGCTGCTTTTT. Amino acid sequence: CASSPGTFAVTGELLF.

As concerns this clonotype: An end of the junction differs from the germline gene, which may be a read error. The rearrangement uses TRBV14 and TRBJ2-1, with D possibly matching TRBD2 (5 bases). Germline CDR1 is SGHDN and CDR2 is FVKESK. The CDR3 sequence is 16 residues long. This CDR3 is CTSSHPPSSYYNEQFF. Here the CDR3 DNA reads TGTACCAGCAGCCACCCCCCTAGCTCATACTACAATGAGCAGTTCTTC.

About this clonotype itself: This may come from a read error, since a much larger clone is one base off. The gene calls are TRBV12-3 or TRBV12-4 and TRBJ2-7; 8 nucleotides match TRBD2. CDR3 size: 14 residues. The DNA for the CDR3 is TGTGTCAGCAGTACCTTTCGGGGGGGGAACGAGCAGTACTTC. This translates into CVSSTFRGGNEQYF.

The J gene is TRBJ1-1, the V gene TRBV6-6, with D maybe TRBD1 (6 bases). The CDR3 extends over 15 amino acids. CDR1 is MNHNY, CDR2 SVGAGI, per germline (reference sequence). The ends were cut back, 6 bases at V and 3 bases at J, with 17 bases in the middle. The CDR3 sequence: CASRLLKGGDTEAFF. In DNA, the CDR3 is TGTGCCAGCAGACTCCTCAAAGGGGGGGACACTGAAGCTTTCTTT.

This clonotype has a count of ten or more. The DNA for the CDR3 is TGTGCCAGCAGACCGGGACAGGGGGGAGAGCAGTACTTC. This translates into CASRPGQGGEQYF. The V gene is TRBV11-3, the J gene TRBJ2-7; 11 bases are shared with TRBD1. The V and J ends lost 6 bases and 7 bases, in that order; junction bases with no gene match: 5. CDR1 is SGHNT and CDR2 is YENEEA in the germline V gene. The CDR3 is 13 residues long.

The V call is TRBV12-3 or TRBV12-4, the J call TRBJ2-2; D gene unclear. Trimming pared 8 bases from V and 0 bases from J, leaving 28 bases between. The CDR3 totals 20 residues. The CDR3, as DNA: TGTGCCAGCTGTCCCCGCCCCAAACGGCCCTCGAAAGCGAACACCGGGGAGCTGTTTTTT. This gives the protein CASCPRPKRPSKANTGELFF.

V is TRBV29-1 and J is TRBJ2-3; the D is unclear. The DNA matches TRBJ1-5 better at its end, which makes the J call doubtful. CDR1 and CDR2 from the germline V gene are SQVTM and ANQGSEA. CDR3 length: 15 amino acids. The CDR3 nucleotides read TGCAGCGTTGAAAGTTGGGGATCTAGCACAGATACGCAGCATTTT. Residues: CSVESWGSSTDTQHF.

This clonotype was picked up one time. Given the absence of the conserved phenylalanine or tryptophan at the CDR3 end, a read error is likely. The chain combines TRBV11-2 with TRBJ2-2; TRBD2 matches 7 bases. J lost 3 bases, V lost 6 bases, and 10 bases had no gene match. In germline, CDR1 is SGHAT, CDR2 FQNNGV. There are 16 residues in the CDR3. CDR3 loop: CASSPAGDWYTGELFL. CDR3 nucleotides: TGTGCCAGCAGTCCCGCGGGGGACTGGTACACCGGGGAGCTGTTTTTG.

Concerning this clonotype: One end of the junction does not line up with germline, which may come from a read error. The genes are TRBV12-3 or TRBV12-4 and TRBJ2-2, with TRBD1 as a possible D gene (6 bases). The CDR3 contains 14 residues. The CDR3 DNA sequence: TGTGCCAGCAGTCTACAGGGATCCACCGGGGAGCTGCTTTTT. This encodes CASSLQGSTGELLF.

The genes are TRBV11-2 and TRBJ2-3; no firm D call. The DNA end favors TRBJ1-5, so the J call may be wrong. This CDR3 has 16 residues. Germline V gene sequence: CDR1 SGHAT, CDR2 FQNNGV. The CDR3 is CASSPRETSSADTQHF. The DNA of the CDR3 is TGTGCCAGCAGTCCGAGGGAGACGTCGAGCGCAGATACGCAGCATTTT.

In nucleotides, the CDR3 is TGTGCCTGGAGCGCACAGGTGAACACTGAAGCTTTCTTT. This encodes CAWSAQVNTEAFF. J is TRBJ1-1 and V is TRBV30; a possible D gene is TRBD1 (5 bases). Trimming took off 3 bases at V and 0 bases at J, with 8 bases between the two ends. Germline-derived CDR1 and CDR2 are GTSNPN and SVGIG (reference sequence). The CDR3 has 13 residues. The full variable domain, completed using reference TRBV30 and TRBJ1-1, is SQTIHQWPATLVQPVGSPLSLECTVEGTSNPNLYWYRQAAGRGLQLLFYSVGIGQISSEVPQNLSASRPQDRQFILSSKKLLLSDSGFYLCAWSAQVNTEAFFGQGTRLTVV.

This chain links TRBV20-1 with TRBJ2-7; 9 nucleotides match TRBD2. The junction had 7 bases not matched to a gene; V was cut back by 7 bases and J by 6 bases. The CDR3 totals 12 residues. From germline, CDR1 is DFQATT and CDR2 SNEGSKA (reference sequence). The CDR3: CSVGLAGFEQYF. The CDR3 nucleotides read TGCAGTGTAGGGCTAGCGGGGTTCGAGCAGTACTTC.

Notes on this clonotype: Without the conserved terminal phenylalanine or tryptophan, this CDR3 likely stems from a read error. This chain uses TRBV5-6 with TRBJ2-3; perhaps TRBD2 as D (5 bases). Germline V CDR1 and CDR2: SGHDT, YYEEEE. Trimming stripped 2 bases from V and 6 bases from J, with 16 bases between. The CDR3 loop spans 15 amino acids. The CDR3 DNA sequence: TGTGCCAGCAGCTTCGAGCGGAGCCTAATCGATACGCAGTATCAT. Amino acids: CASSFERSLIDTQYH.

Of note for this clonotype: Compared with germline, one end of the junction differs, possibly owing to a read error. The rearrangement links TRBV11-2 to TRBJ1-6, with a possible D match to TRBD1 (6 bases). CDR1 is SGHAT, CDR2 FQNNGV, per germline. The CDR3 contains 15 residues. The CDR3 nucleotides read TGTGCCTGCAGCGGACCCGGGGGCCTTAATTCACCCCCCCACTTT. Its translation is CACSGPGGLNSPPHF.

There are many counts of this clonotype. The CDR3 region has the DNA TGTGCCAGCAAGATGAACACTGAAGCTTTCTTT. It yields the protein CASKMNTEAFF. The V call is TRBV6-5, the J call TRBJ1-1; the D is unclear. V was clipped by 7 bases and J by 0 bases, with 3 bases between them. The CDR3 runs 11 residues. Looked up from germline, CDR1 is MNHEY and CDR2 is SVGAGI.

A few counts support this clonotype. At one boundary the junction diverges from the germline segment, which might be a read error. The gene calls are TRBV12-3 or TRBV12-4 and TRBJ2-1, with a possible D match to TRBD1 (6 bases). The CDR3 length is 14 residues. CDR3: CVSSLANRAAEQFF. Written as DNA, the CDR3 is TGTGTCAGCAGTTTAGCGAACAGGGCGGCTGAGCAGTTCTTC.

This chain links TRBV6-6 with TRBJ2-7; D call uncertain. CDR1 and CDR2 from the germline V gene are MNHNY and SVGAGI (reference sequence). Trimming left V 5 bases short and J 6 bases short, with 11 bases between. The CDR3 spans 12 residues. The CDR3 nucleotides read TGTGCCAGCAGTCTCCGGGCCCCCGAGCAGTACTTC. Protein product: CASSLRAPEQYF.